These 16 T cell receptor beta chains came from one sample sequenced in a study of cytomegalovirus exposure and HLA in healthy donors. The PCR was carried out with 60 Vbeta primers and 13 Jbeta primers. TCRdb's copy holds only in-frame clones and misses some; the assay was immunoSEQ multiplex PCR. The sample holds around 180,000 clones, 84% seen once. Specimen: PBMCs. The receptors originated from a girl aged 5-17 years in good health and CMV-seropositive.

The chain is built from TRBV6-5 and TRBJ1-2; 11 bases align to TRBD1. Trimming removed 6 bases from V and 8 bases from J; junction bases left unmatched: 5. Looked up from germline, CDR1 is MNHEY and CDR2 is SVGAGI. There are 13 residues in the CDR3. CDR3 sequence: CASRRTGGGGYTF. CDR3 DNA: TGTGCCAGCAGACGGACAGGGGGCGGCGGCTACACCTTC.

The gene calls are TRBV5-1 and TRBJ1-1; no definite D call. V was clipped by 3 bases and J by 1 base, with 10 bases between them. The CDR3 totals 14 residues. Germline values: CDR1 SGHRS, CDR2 YFSETQ. Here the CDR3 DNA reads TGCGCCAGCAGCTCGCCCGAGAAGAACACTGAAGCTTTCTTT. It is translated as CASSSPEKNTEAFF.

The CDR3 bases are TGTGCCACCAGCAAAGGAGGAACTGAAGCTTTCTTT. Its protein product is CATSKGGTEAFF. The chain couples TRBV15 to TRBJ1-1; no definite D call. Germline values: CDR1 LNHNV, CDR2 YYDKDF (reference sequence). Trimming stripped 4 bases from V and 5 bases from J, with 8 bases between. This CDR3 contains 12 residues.

The chain has TRBV5-1 and TRBJ2-1; 8 bases fit TRBD2. The V segment lost 2 bases and the J segment 4 bases; nucleotides outside the gene matches: 5. CDR3 length: 15 amino acids. CDR1 and CDR2 from the germline V gene are SGHRS and YFSETQ. The CDR3 DNA follows: TGCGCCAGCAGCTTAGAGCGGGGGAAATACAATGAGCAGTTCTTC. It yields the protein CASSLERGKYNEQFF.

As concerns this clone: An end of the junction does not agree with germline; a read error may underlie this. The chain combines TRBV9 with TRBJ2-6, with 8 bases matching TRBD2. Germline V lookup: CDR1 SGDLS, CDR2 YYNGEE. CDR3 length: 18 amino acids. CDR3 nucleotides: TGTGCCAGCGGCGTAGATAGCGGGGTCCCTGGGGGGGCCAACGTCCTGACTTTC. Amino acids: CASGVDSGVPGGANVLTF.

The genes are TRBV30 and TRBJ1-4; perhaps TRBD1 as D (5 bases). V lost 0 bases, J lost 8 bases, and 7 bases lay in between. This CDR3 contains 12 residues. CDR1 is GTSNPN, CDR2 SVGIG, per germline (reference sequence). DNA for the CDR3: TGTGCCTGGAGTGTACAGGACGAAAAACTGTTTTTT. Encoded protein: CAWSVQDEKLFF.

The chain combines TRBV11-2 with TRBJ2-1, with 8 bases aligning to TRBD2. This CDR3 has 17 amino acids. The J segment lost 7 bases and the V segment lost 0 bases, leaving 11 bases of the junction unmatched. The germline V gene has CDR1 SGHAT and CDR2 FQNNGV. Here the CDR3 reads CASSLEGLAGPGNEQFF. The CDR3 nucleotides read TGTGCCAGCAGCTTAGAGGGCCTAGCGGGCCCCGGGAATGAGCAGTTCTTC. Full variable domain (missing parts from reference TRBV11-2 and TRBJ2-1): EAGVAQSPRYKIIEKRQSVAFWCNPISGHATLYWYQQILGQGPKLLIQFQNNGVVDDSQLPKDRFSAERLKGVDSTLKIQPAKLEDSAVYLCASSLEGLAGPGNEQFFGPGTRLTVL.

The chain uses TRBV27 and TRBJ2-2; D might be TRBD2 (6 bases). The germline V gene has CDR1 MNHEY and CDR2 SMNVEV (reference sequence). CDR3 length: 15 residues. With 8 bases removed from V and 4 bases from J, the gap between germline ends came to 17 bases. DNA for the CDR3: TGTGCCAGCGAGGGGTCGCAGGGAGGCACCGGGGAGCTGTTTTTT. Its protein is CASEGSQGGTGELFF.

A few counts support this clone. J is TRBJ2-7 and V is TRBV6-6; D is unclear. The CDR3 is 12 residues long. The germline V gene encodes CDR1 MNHNY and CDR2 SVGAGI (reference sequence). V dropped 7 bases and J dropped 0 bases, with 7 bases sitting between them. The CDR3 bases are TGTGCCAGCAAACTGAACTCCTACGAGCAGTACTTC. The encoded protein is CASKLNSYEQYF.

The chain recombines TRBV9 with TRBJ1-2; D gene ambiguous. The CDR3 totals 15 residues. Trimming removed 0 bases from V and 6 bases from J, with 15 bases in between. CDR1 and CDR2 from the germline V gene are SGDLS and YYNGEE. In DNA, the CDR3 is TGTGCCAGCAGCGTAGGCGGACTCCACCAGGATGGCTACACCTTC. This gives the protein CASSVGGLHQDGYTF.

There are a few counts of this clone. The chain is built from TRBV5-8 and TRBJ1-3; 8 bases match TRBD1. CDR1 and CDR2 from the germline V gene are SGHTS and YDEGEE. This CDR3 contains 17 residues. V lost 4 bases and J lost 4; bases outside the gene matches: 13. The DNA of the CDR3 is TGTGCCAGCAGCCGATCCGGGACAGGTCCGTGGGGAAACACCATATATTTT. Its protein is CASSRSGTGPWGNTIYF.

CDR3 loop: CASRGGELAYEQYF. In DNA form, the CDR3 reads TGTGCCAGCAGGGGGGGTGAGCTTGCCTACGAGCAGTACTTC. The J gene is TRBJ2-7, the V gene TRBV2, with D possibly being TRBD2 (6 bases). V was trimmed by 6 bases and J by 2 bases, leaving 14 bases between them. The CDR3 is 14 amino acids. CDR1 and CDR2 (germline): SNHLY, FYNNEI.

The chain has TRBV18 and TRBJ1-4, with TRBD1 matching over 8 bases. J was trimmed by 0 bases and V by 3 bases; bases with no gene match: 15. This CDR3 comprises 20 residues. CDR1 and CDR2 (germline): KGHSH, LQKENI. The CDR3 sequence: CASSPPFNDRGLTTNEKLFF. The CDR3, as DNA: TGTGCCAGCTCACCGCCCTTTAATGACAGGGGACTTACAACTAATGAAAAACTGTTTTTT.

The chain carries TRBV7-3 and TRBJ2-3, with 7 bases matching TRBD2. The CDR3 covers 14 residues. After removal of 1 base from V and 4 bases from J, the junction contained 2 bases not matched to a gene. CDR1 and CDR2 from the germline V gene are SGHTA and FQGTGA. CDR3 residues: CASSLKGRADTQYF. Here the CDR3 DNA reads TGTGCCAGCAGCTTAAAGGGGAGGGCAGATACGCAGTATTTT.

The rearrangement links TRBV27 to TRBJ2-7; a weak D match, TRBD1 (6 bases). The CDR3 spans 12 residues. Germline loops: CDR1 MNHEY, CDR2 SMNVEV (reference sequence). V was trimmed by 4 bases and J by 6 bases, leaving 10 bases between them. DNA for the CDR3: TGTGCCAGCAGTTATCAGGGGAGCGAGCAGTACTTC. Its translation is CASSYQGSEQYF.

The chain recombines TRBV5-4 with TRBJ2-3, with no clear D. Germline V CDR1 and CDR2: SGHNT, YYREEE (reference sequence). CDR3 length: 12 residues. V gave up 2 bases and J gave up 1 base, with 2 bases separating them. CDR3 nucleotides: TGTGCCAGCAGCTTCGGCACAGATACGCAGTATTTT. This gives the protein CASSFGTDTQYF. The complete variable domain, with remaining parts taken from reference TRBV5-4 and TRBJ2-3, reads ETGVTQSPTHLIKTRGQQVTLRCSSQSGHNTVSWYQQALGQGPQFIFQYYREEENGRGNFPPRFSGLQFPNYSSELNVNALELDDSALYLCASSFGTDTQYFGPGTRLTVL.